This TCR beta chain is drawn from a study of vaccination effects on CD4 cells after COVID-19. Study-level information: Following the second dose by a median of 72 days, the post-vaccine samples were obtained.

After expansion with viral peptide pools in the ViraFEST assay, antigen-specific CD4+ T cells were sequenced. Subsequent to less than twelve days of culture, CD4+ T cells were isolated. BNT162b2 vaccine or mRNA-1273 vaccine was given to participants in two doses. Half-medium changes using IL-2 medium occurred on days 3 and 7. In the case of this clone: The antigen is unknown.

Method: immunoSEQ multiplex PCR; TCRdb's copy keeps in-frame clones and lacks some. Of 80,000 to 95,000 clones in the sample, over 70% are singletons; the top ten hold 1.1%. Trimming cost V 5 bases and J 6 bases; bases outside gene matches: 7. The CDR3 loop spans 14 amino acids. Germline assignment: CDR1 LNHDA and CDR2 SQIVND (reference sequence). The chain combines TRBV19 with TRBJ1-3; TRBD1 aligns across 7 bases. This sequence was found in a human donor who received a COVID-19 vaccine. The source was CD4+ T cells from PBMCs cultured with HCoV-OC43 spike peptides, collected after COVID-19 vaccination. Subset here: HCoV-OC43 spike overlapping peptide pool stimulation. The CDR3 protein is CASSPQTGPNTIYF. CDR3 DNA: TGTGCCAGTAGTCCCCAGACAGGGCCAAACACCATATATTTT.